This T cell receptor (beta chain) was captured by sequencing in a study of T cell repertoires in cytomegalovirus infection. Study results and caveats: Carriers of CMV plus the relevant HLA were identified by cumulative public TCR beta family frequency. HLA-C-restricted CMV-specific TCR beta clonotypes were dominant in the ex vivo response.

This clonotype was counted only a few times. Antigen specificity is unknown. A single record per CDR3 protein comes from TCRdb applying MiXCR to the reads. This sample carries tens of thousands of distinct CDR3 sequences, 20% to 25% of them seen once, and the ten largest clones take approximately 18%. V lost 3 bases and J lost 3; bases outside the gene matches: 3. The CDR3 contains 14 residues. This clonotype originated in a human donor in good health (CMV status not recorded). Some clones in this sample may be carry-over from other donors' samples. The sequenced sample consisted of PBMCs, sequenced either directly or after in vitro stimulation (not recorded which). V is TRBV23-1 and J is TRBJ1-1, with 8 bases aligning to TRBD1. TRBV23-1 carries the ORF label, with uncertain function. CDR3 sequence (DNA): TGCGCCAGCAGTCACCTACAGGGGGACACTGAAGCTTTCTTT. It translates to CASSHLQGDTEAFF.